What follows are 8 T cell receptor beta chains derived from one specimen sequenced in a study of T-cell reconstitution after alpha-beta-depleted transplantation in children. The TCRbeta library was prepared with unique molecular identifiers. Each CDR3 protein gets one entry after TCRdb re-called the PCR reads with MiXCR. The repertoire holds some 600,000 distinct CDR3 sequences, with under 15% as singletons. The sample in question was PBMCs, mostly from graft donor cells, obtained 360 days after TCRalphabeta/CD19-depleted stem cell transplant. The receptors stem from a male patient between 10 and 17 years old who had a stem cell transplant for acute myeloid leukemia, so the T cells may come from the graft donor.

This clonotype was seen a handful of times. The V gene is TRBV21-1, the J gene TRBJ2-1; TRBD2, the D gene given by the table, was not confirmed from the DNA. TRBV21-1 is termed a pseudogene. The CDR3 runs 15 residues. The CDR3 protein is CASSKGLALYNEQFF. The CDR3 nucleotides read TGTGCCAGCAGCAAGGGACTAGCGCTTTACAATGAGCAGTTCTTC.

This clonotype was seen repeatedly, ten times or more. The J gene is TRBJ1-6, the V gene TRBV20-1; D remains ambiguous. Trimming left V 5 bases short and J 13 bases short, with 15 bases between. The V gene's germline CDR1 is DFQATT and CDR2 SNEGSKA (reference sequence). This CDR3 spans 12 amino acids. CDR3 nucleotide sequence: TGCAGTGCTGGCCCAAGTTTCGAGCCCCTCCACTTT. Its protein is CSAGPSFEPLHF.

This clonotype was seen only a few times. The J gene is TRBJ2-1, the V gene TRBV27; 10 bases fit TRBD2. V lost 5 bases, J lost 5 bases, and 15 bases stayed unmatched. The CDR3 has 18 amino acids. Germline lookup yields CDR1 MNHEY and CDR2 SMNVEV (reference sequence). The CDR3 nucleotides are TGTGCCAGCAGTGCGCCGGGACTAGCGTCGAATGTCCACAATGAGCAGTTCTTC. It specifies CASSAPGLASNVHNEQFF.

The chain is built from TRBV12-3 or TRBV12-4 and TRBJ2-1; no clear D gene. Trimming shortened V by 1 base and J by 6 bases, and 10 bases separated the two germline ends. CDR3 length: 14 amino acids. The CDR3 sequence is CASSLGGPSNEQFF. CDR3 DNA sequence: TGTGCCAGCAGTTTAGGGGGTCCCTCCAATGAGCAGTTCTTC.

The CDR3 protein is CASSESGRISTDTQYF. CDR3 nucleotide sequence: TGTGCCAGCAGCGAGAGCGGGAGGATCAGCACAGATACGCAGTATTTT. The chain couples TRBV7-9 to TRBJ2-3; TRBD2 matches 9 bases. Germline V CDR1 and CDR2: SEHNR, FQNEAQ (reference sequence). V lost 5 bases, J lost 0 bases, and 6 bases stayed unmatched. The CDR3 has 16 amino acids.

This clonotype was counted at least ten times. The chain has TRBV9 and TRBJ2-7; possibly TRBD2 for D (5 bases). This CDR3 contains 12 residues. Trimming took off 0 bases at V and 5 bases at J, with 6 bases between the two ends. The germline V gene encodes CDR1 SGDLS and CDR2 YYNGEE. The CDR3 sequence: CASSVGGNEQYF. The CDR3 nucleotides are TGTGCCAGCAGCGTAGGAGGGAACGAGCAGTACTTC. Full variable domain (missing parts from reference TRBV9 and TRBJ2-7): DSGVTQTPKHLITATGQRVTLRCSPRSGDLSVYWYQQSLDQGLQFLIQYYNGEERAKGNILERFSAQQFPDLHSELNLSSLELGDSALYFCASSVGGNEQYFGPGTRLTVT.

This chain links TRBV7-9 with TRBJ2-5; TRBD1 agrees at 7 bases. With 4 bases clipped from V and 2 bases from J, the junction kept 7 bases outside the gene matches. The CDR3 is 15 amino acids. Germline V lookup: CDR1 SEHNR, CDR2 FQNEAQ (reference sequence). The DNA of the CDR3 is TGTGCCAGCAGCTCGACAGGGTGGGGGCAAGAGACCCAGTACTTC. It translates to CASSSTGWGQETQYF.

CDR3 DNA: TGTGCCACCAGTGACCTCGGACAGGGGGCTGCCGGGGAGCTGTTTTTT. Translating gives CATSDLGQGAAGELFF. This sequence joins TRBV24-1 and TRBJ2-2; TRBD1 matches at 11 bases. Trimming at V came to 4 bases and at J to 6 bases, leaving 6 bases not matched to a gene. This CDR3 contains 16 residues. Looked up from germline, CDR1 is KGHDR and CDR2 is SFDVKD.